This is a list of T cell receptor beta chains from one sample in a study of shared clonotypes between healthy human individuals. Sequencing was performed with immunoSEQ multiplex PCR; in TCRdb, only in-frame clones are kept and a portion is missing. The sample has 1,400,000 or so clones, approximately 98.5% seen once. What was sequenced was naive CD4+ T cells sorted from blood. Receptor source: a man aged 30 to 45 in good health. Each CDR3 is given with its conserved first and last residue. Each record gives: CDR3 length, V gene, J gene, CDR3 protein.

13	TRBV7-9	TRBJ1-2	CASSEEGNYGYTF
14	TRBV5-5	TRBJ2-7	CASSKGQGSYEQYF
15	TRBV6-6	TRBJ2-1	CASSYPRREGHEQFF
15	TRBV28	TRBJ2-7	CASNPGVAGGHEQYF
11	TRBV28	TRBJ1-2	CASTLRGRYTF
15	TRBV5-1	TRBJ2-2	CASSSPQGYTGELFF
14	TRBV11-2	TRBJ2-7	CASSKSVPPYEQYF
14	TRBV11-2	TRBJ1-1	CASSPRVMNTEAFF
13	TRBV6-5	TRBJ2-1	CASGPRWVNEQFF
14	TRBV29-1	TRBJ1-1	CSVMTGGEGTEAFF
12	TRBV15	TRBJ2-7	CATSREGYEQYF
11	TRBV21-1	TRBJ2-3	CASSKVAGEGF
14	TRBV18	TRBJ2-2	CASSRLGNTGELFF
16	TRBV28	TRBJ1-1	CASSLTDTLMNTEAFF
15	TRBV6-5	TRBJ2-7	CASSSSALTPGKQYF
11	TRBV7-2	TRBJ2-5	CASTPGETQYF
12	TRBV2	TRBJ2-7	CASSENVYEQYF
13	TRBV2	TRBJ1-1	CASNSGMNTEAFF
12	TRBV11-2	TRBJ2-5	CASGRVQETQYF
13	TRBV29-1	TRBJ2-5	CSVSDRYQETQYF
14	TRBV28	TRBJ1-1	CASSAETGNTEAFF
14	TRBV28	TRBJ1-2	CASRNTGDPYGYTF
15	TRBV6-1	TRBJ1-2	CASTYVSGTGDGYTF
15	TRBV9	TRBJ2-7	CASSPQPSKDYEQYF
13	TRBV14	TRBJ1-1	CASSRDRNTEAFF
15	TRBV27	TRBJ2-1	CASSSPDRGWNEQFF
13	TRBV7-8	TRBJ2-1	CASSLGDKYEQFF
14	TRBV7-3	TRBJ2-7	CASINRGDYYEQYF
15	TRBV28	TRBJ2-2	CASSLGLGGAGELFF
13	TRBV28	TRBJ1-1	CASSLDRYTEAFF
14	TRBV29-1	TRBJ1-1	CSVEVRRKDTEAFF
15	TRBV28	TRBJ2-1	CASSPSGSSTNEQFF
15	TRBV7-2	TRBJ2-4	CASSSWTARGDIQYF
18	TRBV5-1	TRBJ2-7	CASSSGLAVPSLFYEQYF
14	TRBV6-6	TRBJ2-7	CASRTGLAGDEQYF
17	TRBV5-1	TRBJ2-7	CASSSISGLGRNYEQYF
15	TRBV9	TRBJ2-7	CASSVGARGGYEQYF
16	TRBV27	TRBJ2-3	CASSSLSWTSTDTQYF
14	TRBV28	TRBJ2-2	CASAEQEKTGELFF
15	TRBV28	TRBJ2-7	CASSFGTVLPYEQYF
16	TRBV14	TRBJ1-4	CASSQDPAAMGSKLFF
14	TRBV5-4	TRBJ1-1	CASSARGQNTEAFF
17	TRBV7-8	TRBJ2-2	CASSSSTSGVNTGELFF
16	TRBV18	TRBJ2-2	CASSPGTSGNTGELFF
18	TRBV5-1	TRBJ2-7	CASSLGVVAIGGWHEQYF
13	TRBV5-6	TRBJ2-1	CASRTGAYNEQFF
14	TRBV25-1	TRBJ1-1	CASSEWAGNTEAFF
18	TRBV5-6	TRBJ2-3	CASSLGLAGVATTDTQYF
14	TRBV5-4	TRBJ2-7	CASSLGDRAYEQYF
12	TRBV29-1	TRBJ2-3	CSVVRVPDTQYF
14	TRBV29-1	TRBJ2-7	CSALGGRFSYEQYF
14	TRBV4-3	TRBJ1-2	CASSQDRAFGGYTF
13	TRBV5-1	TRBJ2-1	CASSYPFLGEQFF
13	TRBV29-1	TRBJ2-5	CSGLTGGGETQYF
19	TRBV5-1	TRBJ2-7	CASSPEGTTVFTSGYEQYF
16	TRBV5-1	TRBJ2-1	CASSLVPQTGGKEQFF
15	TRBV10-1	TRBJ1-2	CASSDDRVTNYGYTF
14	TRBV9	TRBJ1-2	CASSQQGVGYGYTF
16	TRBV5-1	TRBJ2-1	CASSLEGALSYNEQFF
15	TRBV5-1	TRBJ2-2	CASSLGQIVTGELFF